The 31 T cell receptor beta chains below come from one sample, sequenced in a study of blood T cells in healthy people across ages. A sample-barcoded 5' primer and a J-beta primer mix were used in a second PCR of about 7 to 11 cycles. TCRdb itself ran the 5' RACE reads through MiXCR, one entry per CDR3 protein. The data hold 1.5 million to 2 million distinct CDR3 sequences, with about 28% observed a single time. Source material: blood. The receptors here all came from a woman younger than 45 in good health.

This clonotype appeared many times. This chain links TRBV29-1 with TRBJ2-1; 7 positions agree with TRBD2. The V gene end was trimmed by 6 bases and the J gene end by 8 bases; junction bases not matched to a gene: 16. Germline CDR1 is SQVTM and CDR2 is ANQGSEA. This CDR3 comprises 15 residues. In DNA form, the CDR3 reads TGCAGCGTCAAGAGTCGCACGGGAGGAAGCCATGAGCAGTTCTTC. Translating it yields CSVKSRTGGSHEQFF.

The gene calls are TRBV6-6 and TRBJ1-1, with D perhaps TRBD1 (5 bases). V was shortened by 5 bases and J by 10 bases, with 14 bases between the two germline ends. Germline loops: CDR1 MNHNY, CDR2 SVGAGI (reference sequence). The CDR3 length is 12 residues. The CDR3 is CASSPSGGRAFF. The DNA for the CDR3 is TGTGCCAGCAGTCCATCGGGGGGAAGAGCTTTCTTT.

The J gene is TRBJ2-7, the V gene TRBV9; D is unresolved. The CDR3 consists of 14 residues. V dropped 0 bases and J dropped 3 bases, with 10 bases sitting between them. Germline CDR1 reads SGDLS; CDR2 reads YYNGEE. As DNA, the CDR3 is TGTGCCAGCAGCGTAGAAGGGTTGGGCTACGAGCAGTACTTC. This encodes CASSVEGLGYEQYF.

This clonotype was seen a few times. The rearrangement uses TRBV4-3 and TRBJ1-4; D is possibly TRBD1 (5 bases). V dropped 0 bases and J dropped 8 bases, with 16 bases sitting between them. This CDR3 is 16 amino acids long. Germline CDR1 LGHNA, CDR2 YSLEER. The CDR3 coding sequence is TGCGCCAGCAGCCAAGATCTTGGGGGAATGGGAGAAAAACTGTTTTTT. Encoded protein: CASSQDLGGMGEKLFF.

Worth noting for this clonotype: A much larger clone is a single base away; this may be a read error. J is TRBJ2-3 and V is TRBV20-1; possibly TRBD2 for D (5 bases). With 7 bases removed from V and 3 bases from J, the gap between germline ends came to 14 bases. Germline assignment: CDR1 DFQATT and CDR2 SNEGSKA (reference sequence). There are 13 residues in the CDR3. CDR3 DNA: TGCAGTGTTAGTCCCTCGGGGACAGATACGCAGTATTTT. This encodes CSVSPSGTDTQYF.

This clonotype was observed a handful of times. This chain connects TRBV5-5 to TRBJ1-1; D is unresolved. The CDR3 runs to 14 residues. Germline CDR1 reads SGHKS; CDR2 reads YYEKEE (reference sequence). V shed 4 bases and J shed 3 bases, with 13 bases lying between them. The CDR3 here is CASSLMAQYTEAFF. DNA of the CDR3: TGTGCCAGCAGCCTGATGGCACAATACACTGAAGCTTTCTTT.

The sample holds many counts of this clonotype. This chain's CDR3 is CASSEIAGGWETQYF. CDR3 coding DNA: TGTGCCAGCAGCGAGATAGCGGGAGGTTGGGAGACCCAGTACTTC. This sequence joins TRBV9 and TRBJ2-5; 10 bases align to TRBD2. From germline, CDR1 is SGDLS and CDR2 YYNGEE. With 3 bases clipped from V and 5 bases from J, the junction kept 7 bases outside the gene matches. CDR3 length: 15 amino acids.

A few counts support this clonotype. The chain uses TRBV20-1 and TRBJ2-1; 7 bases map to TRBD2. After removal of 0 bases from V and 0 bases from J, the junction contained 11 bases not matched to a gene. CDR1 and CDR2 from the germline V gene are DFQATT and SNEGSKA (reference sequence). There are 18 residues in the CDR3. The CDR3 nucleotides read TGCAGTGCTAGAGATTCTTCAGTTAGCGGGTCCTCCTACAATGAGCAGTTCTTC. Its translation: CSARDSSVSGSSYNEQFF.

Notes on this clonotype: Being one base from a much bigger clone, this may be a read error. The J gene is TRBJ2-1, the V gene TRBV29-1, with TRBD2 matching over 12 bases. The CDR3 is made up of 13 amino acids. Germline loops: CDR1 SQVTM, CDR2 ANQGSEA. The trim removed 6 bases at V and 10 bases at J, leaving 7 bases unmatched. The CDR3 spells CSVRTSGTYEQFF. CDR3 in DNA: TGCAGCGTCCGGACTAGCGGGACCTACGAGCAGTTCTTC.

This clonotype was counted a single time. With a much larger clone just one base away, this may be a read error. J is TRBJ2-1 and V is TRBV12-3 or TRBV12-4; TRBD2 agrees at 8 bases. TRBJ2-7 matches the DNA end more closely, so the J call is doubtful. This CDR3 comprises 15 residues. The CDR3 region is CASRRGRSSYNEQYF. The CDR3, as DNA: TGTGCCAGCAGGCGCGGGAGGAGCTCCTACAATGAGCAGTACTTC.

This clonotype was detected once. This may be a read error: a much more frequent sequence differs by one nucleotide. This sequence joins TRBV12-3 or TRBV12-4 and TRBJ2-7, with a tentative D call TRBD1 (5 bases). The V end was cut by 6 bases, the J end by 4 bases, with 13 bases between. This CDR3 is built from 13 residues. CDR3 sequence: CASSPQSGYEQYV. The DNA of the CDR3 is TGTGCCAGCAGCCCACAATCAGGGTACGAGCAGTACGTC.

The rearrangement uses TRBV7-9 and TRBJ2-2, with TRBD1 matching over 10 bases. The J segment lost 5 bases and the V segment lost 2 bases, leaving 2 bases of the junction unmatched. The CDR3 has 15 residues. Germline V gives CDR1 SEHNR, CDR2 FQNEAQ (reference sequence). CDR3 sequence: CASSLKDRGTGELFF. The CDR3 region has the DNA TGTGCCAGCAGCTTAAAGGACAGGGGGACCGGGGAGCTGTTTTTT.

This clonotype has just a few counts. The V call is TRBV9, the J call TRBJ2-3; 10 bases match TRBD2. The CDR3 contains 16 residues. Per the germline V gene, CDR1 is SGDLS and CDR2 is YYNGEE. After removal of 2 bases from V and 1 base from J, the junction contained 4 bases not matched to a gene. The CDR3 DNA sequence: TGTGCCAGCAGCGTTAGCGGGGGGCTTCGCACAGATACGCAGTATTTT. Translation: CASSVSGGLRTDTQYF.

This clonotype was found a few times. This chain joins TRBV7-2 and TRBJ1-1, with unresolved D. CDR3 length equals 14 residues. Germline CDR1 reads SGHTA; CDR2 reads FQGNSA. The ends were cut back, 5 bases at V and 10 bases at J, with 20 bases in the middle. The CDR3 coding sequence is TGTGCCAGCAGCCCAGACGTCAGCCCCCCGTCAGCTTTCTTT. Residues: CASSPDVSPPSAFF.

This chain's CDR3 is CASSSDRTSYGYTF. CDR3 sequence (DNA): TGTGCCAGCAGCTCGGATAGGACTTCGTATGGCTACACCTTC. The chain has TRBV7-9 and TRBJ1-2; no definite D call. The V gene's germline CDR1 is SEHNR and CDR2 FQNEAQ (reference sequence). The CDR3 contains 14 residues. V gave up 4 bases and J gave up 5 bases, with 14 bases separating them.

The rearrangement joins TRBV7-3 to TRBJ1-1, with D unresolved. The V end was cut by 1 base, the J end by 1 base, with 7 bases between. The CDR3 extends over 14 amino acids. Germline CDR1 reads SGHTA; CDR2 reads FQGTGA. The CDR3 DNA follows: TGTGCCAGCAGCTTAATGGCAGAGAACACTGAAGCTTTCTTT. Protein product: CASSLMAENTEAFF.

The chain employs TRBV25-1 and TRBJ1-6; 9 nucleotides align to TRBD1. Trimming removed 3 bases from V and 6 bases from J; junction bases left unmatched: 3. CDR3 length: 15 amino acids. Looked up from germline, CDR1 is MGHDK and CDR2 is SYGVNS. In nucleotides, the CDR3 is TGTGCCAGCAGTGACCAGGACAGGGGTAATTCACCCCTCCACTTT. The encoded protein is CASSDQDRGNSPLHF.

The chain recombines TRBV29-1 with TRBJ2-5; 15 nucleotides agree with TRBD2. The junction had 1 base not matched to a gene; V was cut back by 7 bases and J by 7 bases. The CDR3 loop spans 12 amino acids. CDR1 SQVTM and CDR2 ANQGSEA come from the germline V gene. CDR3 bases: TGCAGCGCGGGACTAGCGGGGGGGACCCAGTACTTC. It yields the protein CSAGLAGGTQYF.

In its sample, this clonotype was seen a few times. CDR3 amino acids: CASSDSGGSTDTQYF. The CDR3 nucleotides are TGTGCCAGCAGCGATAGCGGGGGAAGCACAGATACGCAGTATTTT. The chain combines TRBV9 with TRBJ2-3, with TRBD2 matching over 9 bases. Germline lookup yields CDR1 SGDLS and CDR2 YYNGEE. With 3 bases clipped from V and 0 bases from J, the junction kept 2 bases outside the gene matches. This CDR3 is 15 amino acids long.

The table lists this clonotype with many counts. The gene calls are TRBV6-5 and TRBJ1-4; D is perhaps TRBD1 (6 bases). With 6 bases removed from V and 8 bases from J, the gap between germline ends came to 13 bases. From germline, CDR1 is MNHEY and CDR2 SVGAGI. This CDR3 is 13 amino acids long. The CDR3 bases are TGTGCCAGCAGCATAACAGGGAGGGAAAAACTGTTTTTT. It is translated as CASSITGREKLFF.

V usage is TRBV7-2 and J usage is TRBJ2-5; 10 nucleotides match TRBD1. After removal of 3 bases from V and 2 bases from J, the junction contained 6 bases not matched to a gene. CDR3 length equals 16 residues. Germline lookup yields CDR1 SGHTA and CDR2 FQGNSA. The CDR3 sequence: CASSFTRDRGQETQYF. In DNA, the CDR3 is TGTGCCAGCAGCTTCACCCGGGACAGGGGACAAGAGACCCAGTACTTC. The whole variable domain, remainder taken from reference TRBV7-2 and TRBJ2-5, is GAGVSQSPSNKVTEKGKDVELRCDPISGHTALYWYRQSLGQGLEFLIYFQGNSAPDKSGLPSDRFSAERTGGSVSTLTIQRTQQEDSAVYLCASSFTRDRGQETQYFGPGTRLLVL.

This chain links TRBV12-5 with TRBJ1-5, with TRBD1 as a possible D gene (6 bases). Germline CDR1 and CDR2: LGHNT and FRNRAP. Trimming shortened V by 6 bases and J by 3 bases, and 18 bases separated the two germline ends. The CDR3 sequence is 16 residues long. The CDR3 sequence: CASGFNDRGYNQPQHF. As DNA, the CDR3 is TGTGCTAGTGGCTTCAACGATAGGGGGTACAATCAGCCCCAGCATTTT.

This clonotype has just a few counts. CDR3 protein: CASSQLTGLGRGEKLFF. The CDR3 DNA follows: TGCGCCAGCAGCCAATTGACAGGCCTAGGGAGGGGTGAAAAACTGTTTTTT. The chain is built from TRBV4-1 and TRBJ1-4, with D tentatively TRBD1 (6 bases). This CDR3 contains 17 residues. Germline V lookup: CDR1 MGHRA, CDR2 YSYEKL. Trimming pared 2 bases from V and 7 bases from J, leaving 20 bases between.

The V gene is TRBV12-3 or TRBV12-4, the J gene TRBJ1-2; weak D call: TRBD1 (6 bases). The ends were cut back, 6 bases at V and 5 bases at J, with 16 bases in the middle. The CDR3 extends over 14 amino acids. The CDR3 sequence: CASSLQDREYGYTF. The CDR3, as DNA: TGTGCCAGCAGCTTGCAGGACAGAGAATATGGCTACACCTTC.

V usage is TRBV21-1 and J usage is TRBJ2-7; the table assigns TRBD1, which was not confirmed against the DNA. TRBV21-1 is given as a pseudogene. CDR3 length equals 14 residues. The CDR3 sequence: CASSNGRGMSEQYF. The DNA of the CDR3 is TGTGCCAGCAGCAACGGCAGGGGAATGAGCGAGCAGTACTTC.

About this clonotype itself: Compared with germline, one end of the junction differs, possibly owing to a read error. V gene TRBV11-2 combines with J gene TRBJ2-1; no reliable D call. The CDR3 is made up of 11 amino acids. CDR1 and CDR2 from the germline V gene are SGHAT and FQNNGV. CDR3: CASSLADEQVF. CDR3 DNA: TGTGCCAGCAGCCTCGCTGATGAGCAGGTCTTC.

This clonotype showed up just a few times. The chain recombines TRBV5-1 with TRBJ2-1; D remains unclear. The CDR3 loop spans 17 amino acids. Germline V CDR1 and CDR2: SGHRS, YFSETQ. V gave up 6 bases and J gave up 7 bases, with 26 bases separating them. CDR3 sequence: CASNVVVSDDLGNEQFF. CDR3 DNA sequence: TGCGCCAGCAACGTGGTGGTCAGCGACGACTTGGGGAATGAGCAGTTCTTC.

This clonotype was counted between two and nine times. The chain has TRBV7-9 and TRBJ2-1; 12 positions agree with TRBD1. CDR3 length equals 15 residues. Germline trimming cut 5 bases from V and 8 bases from J; bases unmatched to any gene: 7. The V gene's germline CDR1 is SEHNR and CDR2 FQNEAQ (reference sequence). CDR3 amino acids: CASSLGQGAGDEQFF. CDR3 nucleotides: TGTGCCAGCAGCCTGGGACAGGGGGCAGGCGATGAGCAGTTCTTC. Together with reference TRBV7-9 and TRBJ2-1, the CDR3 gives the full variable domain: DTGVSQNPRHKITKRGQNVTFRCDPISEHNRLYWYRQTLGQGPEFLTYFQNEAQLEKSRLLSDRFSAERPKGSFSTLEIQRTEQGDSAMYLCASSLGQGAGDEQFFGPGTRLTVL.

This clonotype has a handful of counts. J is TRBJ2-3 and V is TRBV12-5; 13 bases line up with TRBD2. The V gene's germline CDR1 is LGHNT and CDR2 FRNRAP. The CDR3 consists of 17 residues. J was trimmed by 3 bases and V by 6 bases; bases with no gene match: 9. CDR3 region: CASGRKWTSGGTDTQYF. CDR3 DNA sequence: TGTGCTAGTGGGAGAAAATGGACTAGCGGGGGAACAGATACGCAGTATTTT.

The table lists this clonotype with a few counts. This chain uses TRBV5-6 with TRBJ1-5; 7 bases align to TRBD1. Per the germline V gene, CDR1 is SGHDT and CDR2 is YYEEEE. The V gene end was trimmed by 2 bases and the J gene end by 0 bases; junction bases not matched to a gene: 2. This CDR3 has 15 amino acids. This CDR3 is CASSFGDSSNQPQHF. The CDR3 region has the DNA TGTGCCAGCAGCTTCGGGGACAGTAGCAATCAGCCCCAGCATTTT.

This clonotype was observed at least ten times. The chain joins TRBV27 to TRBJ2-6; D perhaps matches TRBD2 (8 bases). Trimming removed 5 bases from V and 0 bases from J, with 17 bases in between. Germline values: CDR1 MNHEY, CDR2 SMNVEV (reference sequence). CDR3 length equals 18 residues. The CDR3 nucleotides read TGTGCCAGCAGTCCCCGGGAGGGGGCATCCTCTGGGGCCAACGTCCTGACTTTC. It codes for CASSPREGASSGANVLTF.